The next 13 T cell receptor beta chains were all read from a single sample in a study of cytomegalovirus exposure and HLA in healthy donors. PCR employed 60 Vbeta and 13 Jbeta primers. Sequencing was performed with immunoSEQ multiplex PCR; in TCRdb, only in-frame clones are kept and a portion is missing. The repertoire consists of around 150,000 clones, with 85% occurring once and the leading ten covering around 2.1%. Specimen: PBMCs. Receptors originate from a man between 18 and 35 years old in good health and CMV-seropositive.

The chain combines TRBV11-2 with TRBJ2-7; D is unresolved. V shed 6 bases and J shed 3 bases, with 18 bases lying between them. Germline assignment: CDR1 SGHAT and CDR2 FQNNGV. This CDR3 comprises 15 residues. DNA of the CDR3: TGTGCCAGCAGTCTTGACACCGCCTCAGGCTACGAGCAGTACTTC. It codes for CASSLDTASGYEQYF.

The chain joins TRBV6-5 to TRBJ2-1; possibly TRBD1 for D (5 bases). CDR1 and CDR2 (germline): MNHEY, SVGAGI. The V and J ends lost 2 bases and 4 bases respectively, with 12 bases between them. The CDR3 covers 15 residues. The CDR3 region has the DNA TGTGCCAGCAGTTACGGGGCCATGCCTTACAATGAGCAGTTCTTC. Protein: CASSYGAMPYNEQFF.

About this clone itself: The same CDR3 also results from other DNA sequences found in this sample. This chain uses TRBV4-3 with TRBJ2-1; D is perhaps TRBD2 (6 bases). CDR1 and CDR2 from the germline V gene are LGHNA and YSLEER. Deletions cut 2 bases from V and 0 bases from J, with 17 bases between. This CDR3 contains 18 residues. CDR3: CASSQQTSGGSSYNEQFF. CDR3 in DNA: TGCGCCAGCAGCCAACAGACTAGTGGGGGGAGCTCCTACAATGAGCAGTTCTTC.

The rearrangement uses TRBV2 and TRBJ2-5; TRBD1 matches 7 bases. With V trimmed by 8 bases and J by 1 base, 7 bases remained unmatched. The CDR3 spans 14 residues. Germline V gene lookup returns CDR1 SNHLY and CDR2 FYNNEI. CDR3 DNA sequence: TGTGCCAGCCTCCGGGACAGCCGCCAAGAGACCCAGTACTTC. Residues: CASLRDSRQETQYF.

This sequence joins TRBV2 and TRBJ1-2; D perhaps matches TRBD1 (5 bases). V was cut by 3 bases and J by 6 bases, with 14 bases left in between. This CDR3 comprises 14 residues. CDR1 is SNHLY, CDR2 FYNNEI, per germline. This CDR3 is CASSDIQLGDGYTF. CDR3 in DNA: TGTGCCAGCAGTGATATCCAGTTAGGGGATGGCTACACCTTC.

This clone appeared a few times. The V call is TRBV25-1, the J call TRBJ1-1; D unclear. Trimming left V 0 bases short and J 2 bases short, with 4 bases between. The V gene's germline CDR1 is MGHDK and CDR2 SYGVNS. The CDR3 extends over 13 amino acids. The CDR3: CASSEYPNTEAFF. CDR3 nucleotides: TGTGCCAGCAGTGAATACCCTAACACTGAAGCTTTCTTT. Combining the CDR3 with reference TRBV25-1 and TRBJ1-1 gives the whole variable domain EADIYQTPRYLVIGTGKKITLECSQTMGHDKMYWYQQDPGMELHLIHYSYGVNSTEKGDLSSESTVSRIRTEHFPLTLESARPSHTSQYLCASSEYPNTEAFFGQGTRLTVV.

The chain uses TRBV6-6 and TRBJ1-2, with D perhaps matching TRBD1 (5 bases). Germline assignment: CDR1 MNHNY and CDR2 SVGAGI (reference sequence). V lost 5 bases, J lost 2 bases, and 9 bases lay in between. The CDR3 totals 13 residues. The CDR3 loop reads CASSRQLNYGYTF. For the CDR3, the DNA is TGTGCCAGCAGTCGACAGTTGAACTATGGCTACACCTTC.

This clone was recorded a few times. V usage is TRBV7-8 and J usage is TRBJ2-3, with 7 bases matching TRBD1. The CDR3 has 15 amino acids. V dropped 5 bases and J dropped 4; count of bases not matched to a gene: 9. Germline values: CDR1 SGHVS, CDR2 FQNEAQ. DNA for the CDR3: TGTGCCAGCAGCCGAACGACAGGGAGTTCAGATACGCAGTATTTT. This translates into CASSRTTGSSDTQYF.

The chain couples TRBV12-5 to TRBJ1-5; a possible D gene is TRBD1 (6 bases). The CDR3 sequence is 17 residues long. Germline V gives CDR1 LGHNT, CDR2 FRNRAP. V was shortened by 6 bases and J by 2 bases, with 20 bases between the two germline ends. The CDR3, as DNA: TGTGCTAGTGGCTCCAACTACAGGGAAGTGGGCAATCAGCCCCAGCATTTT. Amino acid sequence: CASGSNYREVGNQPQHF.

The chain recombines TRBV6-5 with TRBJ2-7; 9 bases match TRBD1. In germline, CDR1 is MNHEY, CDR2 SVGAGI. This CDR3 is 14 amino acids long. V dropped 5 bases and J dropped 5; count of bases not matched to a gene: 7. The DNA of the CDR3 is TGTGCCAGCAGTGGGGACAGGGTTTCGGACGAGCAGTACTTC. Protein product: CASSGDRVSDEQYF.

The J gene is TRBJ1-5, the V gene TRBV6-1; 8 positions match TRBD1. There are 15 residues in the CDR3. CDR1 and CDR2 from the germline V gene are MNHNS and SASEGT. V lost 6 bases, J lost 0 bases, and 4 bases stayed unmatched. The DNA for the CDR3 is TGTGCCAGCAGGGTGACAGGGGATAGCAATCAGCCCCAGCATTTT. Residues: CASRVTGDSNQPQHF.

The V call is TRBV29-1, the J call TRBJ2-7; TRBD2 is a possible D gene (6 bases). Trimming took 4 bases from V and 0 from J, leaving 10 bases between them. The CDR3 covers 13 residues. Germline values: CDR1 SQVTM, CDR2 ANQGSEA. The CDR3 nucleotides read TGCAGCGTTGGACGGGGGAGCTCCTACGAGCAGTACTTC. It codes for CSVGRGSSYEQYF.

The chain uses TRBV6-1 and TRBJ1-5, with D maybe TRBD1 (5 bases). Germline CDR1 MNHNS, CDR2 SASEGT. The CDR3 loop spans 15 amino acids. V was cut by 3 bases and J by 0 bases, with 9 bases left in between. CDR3 residues: CASSESGLSNQPQHF. In DNA form, the CDR3 reads TGTGCCAGCAGTGAGTCAGGGCTTAGCAATCAGCCCCAGCATTTT.